This T cell receptor (beta chain) originates from a study of OX40 agonist ivuxolimab in advanced cancers. J was trimmed by 3 bases and V by 5 bases; bases with no gene match: 5. The CDR3 extends over 14 amino acids. The V gene's germline CDR1 is SSHAT and CDR2 FNYEAQ (reference sequence). TCRdb's copy holds only in-frame clones and misses some; the assay was immunoSEQ multiplex PCR. The data contain some 100,000 clones, around four fifths of them singletons. About this clone: What it binds is not known.

Study results and caveats: Antigen specificity remained undetermined for the expanded peripheral T cells. Average numbers of expanded clones were greater in CD8+ T cells than in CD4+. At 0.1 to 3.0 mg/kg, CD4+ and CD8+ blood T cells expanded clonally by week 6.

The material sequenced was CD4+ or CD8+ T cells sorted from blood, taken in a trial of the OX40 agonist ivuxolimab. The origin of this receptor is an adult with an advanced solid tumor such as melanoma, head and neck, liver or kidney cancer. The genes are TRBV7-7 and TRBJ2-5; TRBD2 matches 8 bases. The CDR3 sequence is CASSPTGGEETQYF. The CDR3 DNA sequence: TGTGCCAGCAGCCCCACGGGGGGGGAAGAGACCCAGTACTTC.